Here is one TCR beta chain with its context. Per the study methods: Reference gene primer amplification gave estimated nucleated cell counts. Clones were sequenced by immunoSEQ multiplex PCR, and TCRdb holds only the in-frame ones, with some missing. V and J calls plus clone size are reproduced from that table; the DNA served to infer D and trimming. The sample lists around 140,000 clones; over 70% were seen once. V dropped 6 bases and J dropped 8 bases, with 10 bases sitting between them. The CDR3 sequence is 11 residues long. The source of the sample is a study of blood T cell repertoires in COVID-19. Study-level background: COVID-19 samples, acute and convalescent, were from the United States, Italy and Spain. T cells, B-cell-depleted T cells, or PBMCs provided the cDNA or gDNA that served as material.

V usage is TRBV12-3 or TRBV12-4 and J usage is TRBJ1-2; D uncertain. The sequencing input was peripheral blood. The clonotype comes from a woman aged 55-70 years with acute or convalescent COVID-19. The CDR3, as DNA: TGTGCCAGCAGACAGTACCACGGCTACACCTTC. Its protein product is CASRQYHGYTF.